The T cell receptor beta chain under discussion was sequenced for a study of blood T cell repertoires in COVID-19. Looked up from germline, CDR1 is SGHDN and CDR2 is FVKESK. The CDR3 sequence is 13 residues long. V was pared by 1 base and J by 9 bases, with 12 bases between. In the original workflow: Reference gene primer amplification gave estimated nucleated cell counts. Libraries were prepared by immunoSEQ multiplex PCR; TCRdb keeps only in-frame clonotypes and omits some of them. V and J calls and clone size come straight from that table; D and trimming were deduced from the DNA. The sample contains about 88,000 clones, about 82% of which appear only once.

Sample: peripheral blood. This sequence was found in a human donor in a cohort sampled during active COVID-19. The V gene is TRBV14, the J gene TRBJ1-2, with D possibly being TRBD1 (6 bases). The CDR3 sequence is CASSQVRTGSYTF. The CDR3, as DNA: TGTGCCAGCAGCCAAGTAAGAACAGGGAGCTACACCTTC.